This entry features one TCR beta chain sequence. Its antigen is currently unknown. This record comes from a study of CD8 T cells in Susac syndrome. Study overall: Patients with Susac syndrome had blood drawn and were at that point therapy-naive, on corticosteroids, or on intravenous immunoglobulin alone. Findings of the study overall: In total CD8+ repertoires, approximately 15 Susac-specific public clones were found, and CD8+ TEMRA repertoires had 4 to 6.

RNA amounts of about 0.5 to 1 ug underwent reverse transcription with random hexamers. TCRdb reanalysed the immunoSEQ multiplex PCR reads using MiXCR and keeps one entry per CDR3 protein. The sample has tens of thousands of distinct CDR3 sequences; 93% are singletons. The diagnostic criteria for definite or probable disease, as recently defined, were met by the patients with Susac syndrome. It was negative isolation that provided the CD8+ and CD4+ T cells, whereas TEMRA cells were enriched by FACS. V lost 9 bases and J lost 2, with 12 bases in between. Germline V gives CDR1 LNHDA, CDR2 SQIVND (reference sequence). The CDR3 totals 13 residues.

The chain joins TRBV19 to TRBJ2-3; possible D gene TRBD2, 6 bases. The sample taken for sequencing was CD8+ T cells from PBMCs. This clonotype was sampled from a human donor with Susac syndrome. The CDR3 coding sequence is TGTGCCAGCCGACTAGGGTACACAGATACGCAGTATTTT. It codes for CASRLGYTDTQYF.